The 18 T cell receptor beta chains listed next were all sequenced from one sample in a study of human T cells and chemical hapten exposure. TCRdb reprocessed the 5' RACE reads with MiXCR, giving one entry per CDR3 protein. Altogether roughly 81,000 distinct CDR3 sequences are present, roughly 8.4% being singletons, with the ten largest covering under 3%. The authors extracted total RNA from unfractionated whole blood. All receptors come from a male donor in good health.

V is TRBV6-5 and J is TRBJ1-1; D is uncertain. The CDR3 consists of 14 residues. The ends were cut back, 6 bases at V and 4 bases at J, with 15 bases in the middle. CDR1 MNHEY and CDR2 SVGAGI come from the germline V gene. CDR3 sequence: CASSPRGPGTEAFF. CDR3 in DNA: TGTGCCAGCAGCCCGAGAGGGCCGGGCACTGAAGCTTTCTTT.

The V and J genes are TRBV3-1 and TRBJ2-6; D call uncertain. The length of the CDR3 is 15 residues. Per the germline V gene, CDR1 is LGHDT and CDR2 is YNNKEL (reference sequence). Trimming pared 0 bases from V and 1 base from J, leaving 4 bases between. Here the CDR3 reads CASSQEGSGANVLTF. The DNA of the CDR3 is TGTGCCAGCAGCCAAGAGGGGTCTGGGGCCAACGTCCTGACTTTC.

This clonotype has at least ten counts. DNA for the CDR3: TGCAGTGCTCCTCGGACTAGCGGGGGGGATTACAATGAGCAGTTCTTC. Its translation: CSAPRTSGGDYNEQFF. This sequence joins TRBV20-1 and TRBJ2-1; 15 bases are a match to TRBD2. This CDR3 comprises 16 residues. Per germline, CDR1 DFQATT and CDR2 SNEGSKA (reference sequence). Trimming removed 5 bases from V and 4 bases from J; junction bases left unmatched: 6.

The rearrangement uses TRBV6-5 and TRBJ2-1, with TRBD2 matching over 8 bases. This CDR3 contains 13 residues. Germline CDR1 is MNHEY and CDR2 is SVGAGI. The V gene end was trimmed by 6 bases and the J gene end by 7 bases; junction bases not matched to a gene: 5. CDR3 in DNA: TGTGCCAGCAGCGGGGGGGCTCGGAATGAGCAGTTCTTC. The encoded protein is CASSGGARNEQFF.

CDR3 in amino acids: CASSSGALQETQYF. For the CDR3, the DNA is TGCGCCAGCAGCTCCGGAGCCCTCCAAGAGACCCAGTACTTC. The chain has TRBV5-1 and TRBJ2-5; D is undetermined. Germline assignment: CDR1 SGHRS and CDR2 YFSETQ. Between the trimmed V and J ends, which lost 3 bases and 1 base, there was a span of 10 bases. The CDR3 contains 14 residues.

The chain carries TRBV5-1 and TRBJ2-5; D unresolved. The CDR3 consists of 15 residues. Germline CDR1 SGHRS, CDR2 YFSETQ. V lost 4 bases, J lost 1 base, and 14 bases lay in between. The CDR3 region has the DNA TGCGCCAGCAGCCCCCCCCTAGACGCCCAAGAGACCCAGTACTTC. It translates to CASSPPLDAQETQYF.

The gene calls are TRBV2 and TRBJ1-2; perhaps TRBD1 as D (6 bases). The V end was cut by 6 bases, the J end by 6 bases, with 8 bases between. The germline V gene has CDR1 SNHLY and CDR2 FYNNEI. The CDR3 extends over 11 amino acids. In DNA form, the CDR3 reads TGTGCCAGCAGGTACAGGGATGGCTACACCTTC. Protein product: CASRYRDGYTF.

This chain joins TRBV21-1 and TRBJ1-5; whether TRBD1, the table's D call, matches the DNA was not checked. TRBV21-1 is tagged as a pseudogene. The CDR3 is 13 residues long. The CDR3 sequence: CASSMATDRDQHF. For the CDR3, the DNA is TGTGCCAGCAGCATGGCAACGGACAGGGACCAGCATTTT.

The V and J genes are TRBV27 and TRBJ1-5, with TRBD1 matching 7 bases. V was clipped by 5 bases and J by 3 bases; unmatched bases: 1. Germline V lookup: CDR1 MNHEY, CDR2 SMNVEV (reference sequence). The CDR3 runs to 13 residues. CDR3 nucleotides: TGTGCCAGCAGTACAGGGGTCAATCAGCCCCAGCATTTT. Its protein product is CASSTGVNQPQHF.

This clonotype was counted ten times or more. This rearrangement joins TRBV5-1 to TRBJ2-3; 12 bases are shared with TRBD2. V trimming: 0 bases; J trimming: 1 base; junction bases outside the gene matches: 6. There are 18 residues in the CDR3. Germline loops: CDR1 SGHRS, CDR2 YFSETQ. CDR3 DNA: TGCGCCAGCAGCTTGGATCCTAGCGGGAGGGCCGGCACAGATACGCAGTATTTT. Its protein is CASSLDPSGRAGTDTQYF.

The rearrangement uses TRBV12-3 or TRBV12-4 and TRBJ2-3; D not certain. This CDR3 has 13 residues. Trimming shortened V by 5 bases and J by 3 bases, and 9 bases separated the two germline ends. This CDR3 reads CASSVAGTDTQYF. The CDR3 DNA is TGTGCCAGCAGTGTCGCCGGGACAGATACGCAGTATTTT.

The chain is built from TRBV12-3 or TRBV12-4 and TRBJ1-4, with 7 bases lining up with TRBD1. The J segment lost 8 bases and the V segment lost 6 bases, leaving 9 bases of the junction unmatched. There are 14 residues in the CDR3. CDR3 protein: CASRPTGAGEKLFF. CDR3 DNA sequence: TGTGCCAGCAGGCCAACAGGGGCCGGGGAAAAACTGTTTTTT.

This clonotype was recorded many times. This chain connects TRBV7-3 to TRBJ2-3; 8 bases are shared with TRBD2. CDR3 length equals 15 residues. Germline V lookup: CDR1 SGHTA, CDR2 FQGTGA. Trimming at V came to 5 bases and at J to 2 bases, leaving 6 bases not matched to a gene. The CDR3 bases are TGTGCCAGCAGCCCTAGCGGGTCCCTCACAGATACGCAGTATTTT. Its translation is CASSPSGSLTDTQYF.

The chain has TRBV2 and TRBJ2-1; TRBD2 aligns across 9 bases. With V trimmed by 0 bases and J by 3 bases, 6 bases remained unmatched. CDR3 length: 17 amino acids. CDR1 and CDR2 (germline): SNHLY, FYNNEI. CDR3 amino acids: CASSEAKSGGIYNEQFF. The CDR3 coding sequence is TGTGCCAGCAGTGAAGCGAAGAGCGGGGGGATCTACAATGAGCAGTTCTTC. The full variable domain, in which reference TRBV2 and TRBJ2-1 provide the parts outside the CDR3, is EPEVTQTPSHQVTQMGQEVILRCVPISNHLYFYWYRQILGQKVEFLVSFYNNEISEKSEIFDDQFSVERPDGSNFTLKIRSTKLEDSAMYFCASSEAKSGGIYNEQFFGPGTRLTVL.

V is TRBV5-6 and J is TRBJ2-3; 7 nucleotides match TRBD1. Unmatched junction bases numbered 11, after V lost 4 bases and J lost 0 bases. Germline V CDR1 and CDR2: SGHDT, YYEEEE. This CDR3 has 17 residues. The CDR3 DNA reads TGTGCCAGCAGCGACGGAAGAAACAGGGGAAGCACAGATACGCAGTATTTT. Translating gives CASSDGRNRGSTDTQYF.

This clonotype was counted at least ten times. This chain connects TRBV29-1 to TRBJ1-1; D unresolved. The CDR3 totals 12 residues. The V end was cut by 4 bases, the J end by 3 bases, with 9 bases between. The V gene's germline CDR1 is SQVTM and CDR2 ANQGSEA. CDR3 sequence (DNA): TGCAGCGTTGCCGGACGGCACACTGAAGCTTTCTTT. Protein sequence: CSVAGRHTEAFF.

In its sample, this clonotype was seen many times. The chain is built from TRBV3-1 and TRBJ1-3, with TRBD1 matching 9 bases. Trimming cost V 0 bases and J 1 base; bases outside gene matches: 13. This CDR3 comprises 20 residues. Germline V gives CDR1 LGHDT, CDR2 YNNKEL (reference sequence). The DNA of the CDR3 is TGTGCCAGCAGCCAAGATAGGGTTCAGCGTGGGACAGGGTCTGGAAACACCATATATTTT. Translation: CASSQDRVQRGTGSGNTIYF.

Details on this clonotype: A much bigger clone sits one base away, suggesting this may be a read error. The chain recombines TRBV12-3 or TRBV12-4 with TRBJ2-3, with TRBD1 matching 7 bases. V gave up 7 bases and J gave up 4 bases; unmatched junction bases: 8. The CDR3 sequence is 14 residues long. The chain's CDR3 is CASTLWDSADTQYF. In DNA form, the CDR3 reads TGTGCCAGCACGCTATGGGACAGCGCAGATACGCAGTATTTT.